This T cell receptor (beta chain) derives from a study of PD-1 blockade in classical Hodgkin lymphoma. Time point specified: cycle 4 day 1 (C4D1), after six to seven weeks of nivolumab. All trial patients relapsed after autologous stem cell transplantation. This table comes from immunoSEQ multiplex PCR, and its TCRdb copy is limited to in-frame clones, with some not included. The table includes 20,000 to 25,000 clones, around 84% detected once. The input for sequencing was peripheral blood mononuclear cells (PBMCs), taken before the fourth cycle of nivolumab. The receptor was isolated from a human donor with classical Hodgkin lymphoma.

The CDR3: CASSYSGREQYF. DNA for the CDR3: TGTGCCAGCAGTTACTCAGGAAGAGAGCAGTACTTC. The gene calls are TRBV6-6 and TRBJ2-7; D is unresolved. Germline V gene data show CDR1 as MNHNY and CDR2 as SVGAGI (reference sequence). The V end lost 0 bases, the J end lost 7 bases, and 7 bases lay between the germline ends. CDR3 length: 12 residues.